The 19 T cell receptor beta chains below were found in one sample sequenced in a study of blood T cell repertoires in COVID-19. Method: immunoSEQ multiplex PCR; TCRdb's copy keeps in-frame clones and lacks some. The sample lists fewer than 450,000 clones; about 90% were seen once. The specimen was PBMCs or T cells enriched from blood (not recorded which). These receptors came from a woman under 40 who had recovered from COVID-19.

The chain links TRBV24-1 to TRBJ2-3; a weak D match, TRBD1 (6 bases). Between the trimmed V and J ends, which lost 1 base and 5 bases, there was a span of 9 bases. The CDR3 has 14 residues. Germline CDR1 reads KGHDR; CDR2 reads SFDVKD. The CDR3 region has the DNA TGTGCCACCAGTGATTTTCAAGGGGGAGATACGCAGTATTTT. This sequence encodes CATSDFQGGDTQYF.

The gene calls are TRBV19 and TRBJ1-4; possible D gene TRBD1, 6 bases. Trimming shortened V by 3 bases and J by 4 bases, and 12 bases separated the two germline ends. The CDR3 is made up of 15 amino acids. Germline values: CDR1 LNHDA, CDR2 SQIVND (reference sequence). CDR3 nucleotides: TGTGCCAGTAGTATTGGGGGGGCGCGTAATGAAAAACTGTTTTTT. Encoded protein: CASSIGGARNEKLFF.

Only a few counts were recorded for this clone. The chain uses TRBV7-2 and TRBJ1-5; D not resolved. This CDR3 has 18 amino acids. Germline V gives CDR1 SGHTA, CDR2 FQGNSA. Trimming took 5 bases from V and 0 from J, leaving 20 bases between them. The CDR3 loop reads CASSPQPQTPYSNQPQHF. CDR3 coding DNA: TGTGCCAGCAGCCCCCAACCACAGACGCCGTATAGCAATCAGCCCCAGCATTTT.

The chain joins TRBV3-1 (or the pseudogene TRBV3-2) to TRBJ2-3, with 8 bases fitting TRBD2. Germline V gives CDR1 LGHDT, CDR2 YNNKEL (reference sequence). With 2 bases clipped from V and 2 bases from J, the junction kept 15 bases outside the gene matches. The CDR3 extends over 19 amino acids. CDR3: CASSQFWPQRAGDTDTQYF. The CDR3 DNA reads TGTGCCAGCAGCCAATTCTGGCCACAGAGAGCGGGGGACACAGATACGCAGTATTTT.

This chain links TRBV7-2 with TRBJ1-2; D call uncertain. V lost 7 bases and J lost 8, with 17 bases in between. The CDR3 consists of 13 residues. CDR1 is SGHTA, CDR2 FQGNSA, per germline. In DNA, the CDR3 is TGTGCCAGCAACTTTATACCCCGGGTGGGCTACACCTTC. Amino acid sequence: CASNFIPRVGYTF.

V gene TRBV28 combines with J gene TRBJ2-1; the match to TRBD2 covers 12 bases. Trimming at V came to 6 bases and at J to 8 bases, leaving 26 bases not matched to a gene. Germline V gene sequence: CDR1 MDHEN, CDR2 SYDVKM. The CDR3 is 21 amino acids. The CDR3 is CASSRSGLAGGQGGLLDEQFF. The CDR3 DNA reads TGTGCCAGCAGCCGAAGTGGGCTAGCGGGGGGGCAAGGGGGTCTATTGGATGAGCAGTTCTTC.

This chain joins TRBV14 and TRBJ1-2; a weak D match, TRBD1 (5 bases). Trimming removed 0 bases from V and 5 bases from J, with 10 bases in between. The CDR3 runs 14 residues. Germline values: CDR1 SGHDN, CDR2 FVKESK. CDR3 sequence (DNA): TGTGCCAGCAGCCAAGAGAAGGAGGGGTATGGCTACACCTTC. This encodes CASSQEKEGYGYTF. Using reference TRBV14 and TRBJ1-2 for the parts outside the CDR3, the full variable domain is EAGVTQFPSHSVIEKGQTVTLRCDPISGHDNLYWYRRVMGKEIKFLLHFVKESKQDESGMPNNRFLAERTGGTYSTLKVQPAELEDSGVYFCASSQEKEGYGYTFGSGTRLTVV.

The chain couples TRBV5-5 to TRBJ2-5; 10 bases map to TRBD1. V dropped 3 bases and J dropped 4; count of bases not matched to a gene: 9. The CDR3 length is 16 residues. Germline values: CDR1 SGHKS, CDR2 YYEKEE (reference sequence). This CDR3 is CASSSQPGQGSETQYF. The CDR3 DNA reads TGTGCCAGCAGCTCTCAACCGGGACAGGGGTCAGAGACCCAGTACTTC.

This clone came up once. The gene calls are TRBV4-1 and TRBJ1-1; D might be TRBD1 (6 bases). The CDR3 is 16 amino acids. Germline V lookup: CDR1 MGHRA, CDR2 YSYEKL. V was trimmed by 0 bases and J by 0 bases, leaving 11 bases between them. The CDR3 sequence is CASSQDQGPLNTEAFF. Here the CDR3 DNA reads TGCGCCAGCAGCCAAGATCAGGGGCCACTGAACACTGAAGCTTTCTTT.

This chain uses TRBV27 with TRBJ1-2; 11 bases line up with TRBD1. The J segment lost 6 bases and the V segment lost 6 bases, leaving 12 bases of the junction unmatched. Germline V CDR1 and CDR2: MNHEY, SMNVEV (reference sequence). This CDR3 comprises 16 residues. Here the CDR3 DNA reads TGTGCCAGCAGAAAAGGACAGGGGGCCTTTAGGGATGGCTACACCTTC. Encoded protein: CASRKGQGAFRDGYTF.

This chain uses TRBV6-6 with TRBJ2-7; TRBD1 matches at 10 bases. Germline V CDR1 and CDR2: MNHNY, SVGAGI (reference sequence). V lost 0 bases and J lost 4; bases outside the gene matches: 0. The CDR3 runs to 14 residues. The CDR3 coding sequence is TGTGCCAGCAGTTACTCGGGACAGGGGTACGAGCAGTACTTC. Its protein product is CASSYSGQGYEQYF.

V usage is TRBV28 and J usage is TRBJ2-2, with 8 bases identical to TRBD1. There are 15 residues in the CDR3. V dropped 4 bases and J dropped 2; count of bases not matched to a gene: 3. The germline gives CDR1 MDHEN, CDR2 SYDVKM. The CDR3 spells CASSSTGGNTGELFF. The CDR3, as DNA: TGTGCCAGCAGTTCTACAGGGGGAAACACCGGGGAGCTGTTTTTT. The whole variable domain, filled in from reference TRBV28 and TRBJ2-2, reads DVKVTQSSRYLVKRTGEKVFLECVQDMDHENMFWYRQDPGLGLRLIYFSYDVKMKEKGDIPEGYSVSREKKERFSLILESASTNQTSMYLCASSSTGGNTGELFFGEGSRLTVL.

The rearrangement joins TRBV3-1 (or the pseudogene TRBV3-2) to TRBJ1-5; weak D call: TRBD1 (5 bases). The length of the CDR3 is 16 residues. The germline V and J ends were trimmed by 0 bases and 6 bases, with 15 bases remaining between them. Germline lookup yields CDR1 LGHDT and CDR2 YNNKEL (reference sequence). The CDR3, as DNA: TGTGCCAGCAGCCAAGATTGGGGCGGGGCGGGTCAGCCCCAGCATTTT. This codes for CASSQDWGGAGQPQHF.

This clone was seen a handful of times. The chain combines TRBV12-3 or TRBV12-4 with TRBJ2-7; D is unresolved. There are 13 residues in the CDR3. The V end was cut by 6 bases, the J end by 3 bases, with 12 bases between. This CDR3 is CASSLVQFYEQYF. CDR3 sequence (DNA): TGTGCCAGCAGCCTGGTACAGTTCTACGAGCAGTACTTC.

The DNA of the CDR3 is TGTGCCAGTAGTCCCGGGACATCCGGAGGATATGGGATAGGCAATCAGCCCCAGCATTTT. Translating it yields CASSPGTSGGYGIGNQPQHF. The chain uses TRBV19 and TRBJ1-5; TRBD1 is a possible D gene (6 bases). Germline values: CDR1 LNHDA, CDR2 SQIVND (reference sequence). This CDR3 comprises 20 residues. Trimming took 5 bases from V and 2 from J, leaving 28 bases between them. Supplemented by reference TRBV19 and TRBJ1-5, the full variable domain reads DGGITQSPKYLFRKEGQNVTLSCEQNLNHDAMYWYRQDPGQGLRLIYYSQIVNDFQKGDIAEGYSVSREKKESFPLTVTSAQKNPTAFYLCASSPGTSGGYGIGNQPQHFGDGTRLSIL.

This chain's CDR3 is CASSTDRDLGGREAFF. The CDR3 DNA reads as TGTGCCAGCAGCACGGACAGGGACCTAGGGGGGCGAGAAGCTTTCTTT. The rearrangement joins TRBV27 to TRBJ1-1; 8 bases fit TRBD1. Germline CDR1 MNHEY, CDR2 SMNVEV (reference sequence). The CDR3 spans 16 residues. The V segment lost 6 bases and the J segment 8 bases; nucleotides outside the gene matches: 17.

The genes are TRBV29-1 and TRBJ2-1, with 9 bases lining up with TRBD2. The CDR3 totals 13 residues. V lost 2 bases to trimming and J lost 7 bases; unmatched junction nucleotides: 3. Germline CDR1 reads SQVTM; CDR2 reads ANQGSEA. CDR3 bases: TGCAGCGTTGAAAGGCTAGCGGGGAATGAGCAGTTCTTC. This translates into CSVERLAGNEQFF.

The CDR3, as DNA: TGTGCCTGGACTATTTCTCAGACCCAGTACTTC. Amino acid sequence: CAWTISQTQYF. The V call is TRBV30, the J call TRBJ2-5; D is uncertain. The CDR3 totals 11 residues. V was cut by 4 bases and J by 6 bases, with 9 bases left in between. CDR1 GTSNPN and CDR2 SVGIG come from the germline V gene (reference sequence). The full variable domain, in which reference TRBV30 and TRBJ2-5 provide the parts outside the CDR3, is SQTIHQWPATLVQPVGSPLSLECTVEGTSNPNLYWYRQAAGRGLQLLFYSVGIGQISSEVPQNLSASRPQDRQFILSSKKLLLSDSGFYLCAWTISQTQYFGPGTRLLVL.

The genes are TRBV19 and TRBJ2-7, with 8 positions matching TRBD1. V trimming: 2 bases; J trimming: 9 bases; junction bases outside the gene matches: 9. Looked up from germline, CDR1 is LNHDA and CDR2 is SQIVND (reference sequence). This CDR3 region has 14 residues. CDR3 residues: CASSIRDRTSGQYF. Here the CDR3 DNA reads TGTGCCAGTAGTATAAGGGACAGGACTTCGGGGCAGTACTTC.